This TCR beta chain was recovered during a study of blood T cell repertoires in COVID-19. Turning to the study itself: Researchers got acute and convalescent COVID-19 samples from the United States, Italy and Spain. PBMCs, B-cell-depleted T cells, or T cells were the source of the cDNA or gDNA that made up the material.

With 4 bases removed from V and 5 bases from J, the gap between germline ends came to 14 bases. This CDR3 region has 14 residues. In germline, CDR1 is MNHEY, CDR2 SMNVEV (reference sequence). In the study's own analysis: Reference gene primer amplification in the assay estimated nucleated cell counts. Profiling relied on immunoSEQ multiplex PCR, and the TCRdb table lists in-frame clones only, not all of them. V, J and clone size reflect that table, while D and trimming were determined from the DNA. Among tens of thousands of clones listed, approximately 77% were seen once. The rearrangement joins TRBV27 to TRBJ2-5; a possible D gene is TRBD2 (7 bases). This clonotype was sampled from a woman in her seventies with acute or convalescent COVID-19. Specimen: peripheral blood. In DNA, the CDR3 is TGTGCCAGCAGTTGGGCAGGGGAGGGGGAGACCCAGTACTTC. Its protein product is CASSWAGEGETQYF.